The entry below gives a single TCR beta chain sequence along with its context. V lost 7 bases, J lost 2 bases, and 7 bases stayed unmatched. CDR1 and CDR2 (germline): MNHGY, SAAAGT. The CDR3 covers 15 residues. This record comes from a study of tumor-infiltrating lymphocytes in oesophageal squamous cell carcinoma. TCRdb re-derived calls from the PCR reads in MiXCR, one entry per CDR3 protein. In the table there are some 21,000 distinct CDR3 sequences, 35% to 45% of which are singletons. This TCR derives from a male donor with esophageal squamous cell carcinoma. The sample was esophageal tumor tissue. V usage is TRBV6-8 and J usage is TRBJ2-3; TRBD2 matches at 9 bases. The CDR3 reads CASITRGGYTDTQYF. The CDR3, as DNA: TGTGCCAGCATCACGCGGGGGGGGTACACAGATACGCAGTATTTT.